These 21 T cell receptor beta chains came from one sample sequenced in a study of graft-versus-host responses after intestinal transplantation. Sequenced by immunoSEQ multiplex PCR; TCRdb stores in-frame clones only, minus some. The data hold roughly 40,000 clones, with more than 80% observed a single time. The source was PBMCs, collected roughly 300 days after intestinal transplant. Every receptor here comes from a human patient who received an intestinal transplant, so some T cells may come from the graft donor.

The chain recombines TRBV7-9 with TRBJ2-7, with a tentative D call TRBD1 (6 bases). The V and J ends lost 1 base and 12 bases respectively, with 10 bases between them. Germline CDR1 is SEHNR and CDR2 is FQNEAQ (reference sequence). This CDR3 is built from 11 residues. The CDR3 region has the DNA TGTGCCAGCAGCTTAGACAGGGATTGGTACTTC. Amino acids: CASSLDRDWYF.

V and J are TRBV18 and TRBJ2-1, with 13 nucleotides matching TRBD2. The CDR3 has 15 amino acids. In germline, CDR1 is KGHSH, CDR2 LQKENI. V lost 4 bases and J lost 8; bases outside the gene matches: 5. The CDR3 DNA is TGTGCCAGCTCACTTAGGACTAGCGGGAGCGATGAGCAGTTCTTC. Translating it yields CASSLRTSGSDEQFF. The full variable domain, its missing parts supplied by reference TRBV18 and TRBJ2-1, is NAGVMQNPRHLVRRRGQEARLRCSPMKGHSHVYWYRQLPEEGLKFMVYLQKENIIDESGMPKERFSAEFPKEGPSILRIQQVVRGDSAAYFCASSLRTSGSDEQFFGPGTRLTVL.

This sequence joins TRBV14 and TRBJ2-1; 12 nucleotides agree with TRBD2. Germline CDR1 is SGHDN and CDR2 is FVKESK. V shed 6 bases, J shed 6 bases, and the junction held 0 bases outside the gene matches. The length of the CDR3 is 13 residues. The CDR3 region has the DNA TGTGCCAGCAGGACTAGCGGGAGCAATGAGCAGTTCTTC. Protein product: CASRTSGSNEQFF.

This clone has just a few counts. V and J are TRBV2 and TRBJ1-2, with D perhaps TRBD1 (5 bases). CDR3 size: 12 residues. Germline assignment: CDR1 SNHLY and CDR2 FYNNEI. V was trimmed by 4 bases and J by 4 bases, leaving 7 bases between them. CDR3 nucleotides: TGTGCCAGCAGTGCACAGGCCTATGGCTACACCTTC. Protein: CASSAQAYGYTF.

This rearrangement joins TRBV28 to TRBJ2-7; tentative D call: TRBD1 (6 bases). The germline V gene has CDR1 MDHEN and CDR2 SYDVKM. The CDR3 runs 13 residues. DNA for the CDR3: TGTGGGGGACGGCAGGGGTACTCCTACGAGCAGTACTTC. Its translation: CGGRQGYSYEQYF. The full variable domain, rest sourced from reference TRBV28 and TRBJ2-7, is DVKVTQSSRYLVKRTGEKVFLECVQDMDHENMFWYRQDPGLGLRLIYFSYDVKMKEKGDIPEGYSVSREKKERFSLILESASTNQTSMYLCGGRQGYSYEQYFGPGTRLTVT.

This chain joins TRBV5-6 and TRBJ1-1; 7 bases are a match to TRBD1. The V gene's germline CDR1 is SGHDT and CDR2 YYEEEE. CDR3 length: 16 amino acids. Trimming at V came to 4 bases and at J to 1 base, leaving 10 bases not matched to a gene. The CDR3 here is CASSPDPGGRNTEAFF. In DNA, the CDR3 is TGTGCCAGCAGCCCGGACCCAGGGGGGAGGAACACTGAAGCTTTCTTT.

The rearrangement uses TRBV6-5 and TRBJ2-7; 12 positions agree with TRBD2. Germline CDR1 MNHEY, CDR2 SVGAGI. CDR3 length: 15 amino acids. Trimming removed 6 bases from V and 2 bases from J; junction bases left unmatched: 5. The CDR3 reads CASRSGLAGPYEQYF. CDR3 DNA sequence: TGTGCCAGCAGAAGTGGACTAGCGGGACCCTACGAGCAGTACTTC.

V usage is TRBV6-5 and J usage is TRBJ1-5; D is unresolved. Germline values: CDR1 MNHEY, CDR2 SVGAGI. Trimming cost V 5 bases and J 4 bases, with 9 bases left between them. The CDR3 is 13 residues long. CDR3 sequence reads: CASSPLPNQPQHF. CDR3 nucleotide sequence: TGTGCCAGCAGTCCGCTCCCTAATCAGCCCCAGCATTTT.

The CDR3 DNA reads TGTGCCAGCAGCTTGTCTCGGACAGGGGGTTGGCGGGGCTACACCTTC. Translation: CASSLSRTGGWRGYTF. The gene calls are TRBV5-6 and TRBJ1-2; 10 bases agree with TRBD1. This CDR3 has 16 amino acids. V dropped 1 base and J dropped 8; count of bases not matched to a gene: 11. From germline, CDR1 is SGHDT and CDR2 YYEEEE.

This chain connects TRBV7-8 to TRBJ2-7; TRBD1 is a possible D gene (7 bases). The CDR3 runs to 18 residues. Germline V lookup: CDR1 SGHVS, CDR2 FQNEAQ. V lost 5 bases and J lost 2, with 25 bases in between. CDR3 nucleotides: TGTGCCAGCAGCCCGCGGGGACAGACGCCTTACGGCCCCTACGAGCAGTACTTC. It codes for CASSPRGQTPYGPYEQYF.

This clone was found once. The chain uses TRBV4-1 and TRBJ2-7; D unclear. Looked up from germline, CDR1 is MGHRA and CDR2 is YSYEKL. This CDR3 spans 15 amino acids. V lost 0 bases, J lost 0 bases, and 9 bases lay in between. CDR3 amino acids: CASSQEAASSYEQYF. CDR3 DNA sequence: TGCGCCAGCAGCCAAGAGGCCGCTAGCTCCTACGAGCAGTACTTC.

This clone is a singleton in its sample. The rearrangement links TRBV6-1 to TRBJ2-5; D not certain. This CDR3 has 12 amino acids. Trimming left V 6 bases short and J 0 bases short, with 5 bases between. Germline lookup yields CDR1 MNHNS and CDR2 SASEGT. The CDR3 sequence: CASSRYQETQYF. In DNA form, the CDR3 reads TGTGCCAGCAGCCGGTACCAAGAGACCCAGTACTTC.

The chain couples TRBV28 to TRBJ2-7; D unclear. With 7 bases removed from V and 6 bases from J, the gap between germline ends came to 19 bases. The CDR3 spans 14 residues. Germline-derived CDR1 and CDR2 are MDHEN and SYDVKM. CDR3 DNA sequence: TGTGCCAGCACCTTGGGTTCAGTCCCAGGCGAGCAGTACTTC. This translates into CASTLGSVPGEQYF.

The V call is TRBV6-5, the J call TRBJ1-1; D not resolved. This CDR3 has 15 amino acids. The germline V gene encodes CDR1 MNHEY and CDR2 SVGAGI. V was shortened by 2 bases and J by 4 bases, with 14 bases between the two germline ends. CDR3 in amino acids: CASSYTGYEGTEAFF. The CDR3 bases are TGTGCCAGCAGTTACACGGGGTATGAGGGCACTGAAGCTTTCTTT.

The V and J genes are TRBV28 and TRBJ2-5; D is unclear. The V and J ends lost 3 bases and 4 bases respectively, with 6 bases between them. The germline CDR1 and CDR2 sequences are MDHEN and SYDVKM. The CDR3 loop spans 12 amino acids. CDR3 in amino acids: CASSLIGETQYF. The CDR3 DNA follows: TGTGCCAGCAGTTTGATAGGAGAGACCCAGTACTTC.

The CDR3 reads CASSLGQGSTGELFF. DNA of the CDR3: TGTGCCAGCAGCTTAGGACAGGGATCAACCGGGGAGCTGTTTTTT. The rearrangement uses TRBV7-6 and TRBJ2-2; 7 positions match TRBD1. CDR3 size: 15 residues. The junction had 4 bases not matched to a gene; V was cut back by 1 base and J by 5 bases. Germline lookup yields CDR1 SGHVS and CDR2 FNYEAQ. The complete variable domain, with remaining parts taken from reference TRBV7-6 and TRBJ2-2, reads GAGVSQSPRYKVTKRGQDVALRCDPISGHVSLYWYRQALGQGPEFLTYFNYEAQQDKSGLPNDRFSAERPEGSISTLTIQRTEQRDSAMYRCASSLGQGSTGELFFGEGSRLTVL.

V is TRBV2 and J is TRBJ2-1, with D hard to call. V was clipped by 4 bases and J by 6 bases, with 4 bases between them. The germline V gene has CDR1 SNHLY and CDR2 FYNNEI. This CDR3 is 11 amino acids long. In DNA form, the CDR3 reads TGTGCCAGCAGTGTCCTCAATGAGCAGTTCTTC. It is translated as CASSVLNEQFF. The full variable domain, rest sourced from reference TRBV2 and TRBJ2-1, is EPEVTQTPSHQVTQMGQEVILRCVPISNHLYFYWYRQILGQKVEFLVSFYNNEISEKSEIFDDQFSVERPDGSNFTLKIRSTKLEDSAMYFCASSVLNEQFFGPGTRLTVL.

The chain uses TRBV11-2 and TRBJ2-5, with TRBD2 identical over 12 bases. The DNA end favors TRBJ2-7, so the J call may be wrong. Germline V gene sequence: CDR1 SGHAT, CDR2 FQNNGV. The CDR3 extends over 14 amino acids. As DNA, the CDR3 is TGTGCCAGCAGCTTAGGGACTAGCGGGACCGAGCAGTACTTC. As protein: CASSLGTSGTEQYF.

Of note for this clone: No conserved phenylalanine or tryptophan ends this CDR3, so it is likely a read error. It is unclear where the CDR3 begins or ends on the DNA, so no DNA is shown, and the CDR3 is as TCRdb lists it. The chain employs TRBV6-5 and TRBJ1-4. Germline CDR1 is MNHEY and CDR2 is SVGAGI. From its first to its last residue, the CDR3 has 10 amino acids. CDR3 region: CASSSFSGGN.

This chain's CDR3 is CASSVGAGGAQPQHF. In nucleotides, the CDR3 is TGTGCCAGCAGCGTAGGGGCAGGGGGCGCCCAGCCCCAGCATTTT. The chain links TRBV9 to TRBJ1-5; 8 nucleotides agree with TRBD1. J gave up 7 bases and V 0 bases, and 6 bases lay outside the gene matches. The germline V gene encodes CDR1 SGDLS and CDR2 YYNGEE. The CDR3 contains 15 residues.

The chain recombines TRBV15 with TRBJ2-3, with 8 bases aligning to TRBD2. This CDR3 comprises 17 residues. Germline V gives CDR1 LNHNV, CDR2 YYDKDF (reference sequence). The J segment lost 1 base and the V segment lost 3 bases, leaving 9 bases of the junction unmatched. The CDR3 protein is CATSRLLLAARTDTQYF. The CDR3 DNA reads as TGTGCCACCAGCAGGCTCCTACTAGCGGCCCGCACAGATACGCAGTATTTT.